A single sample gave rise to the 22 T cell receptor beta chains below, sequenced in a study of cytomegalovirus exposure and HLA in healthy donors. Researchers ran the PCR with 60 Vbeta and 13 Jbeta primers. Measured with immunoSEQ multiplex PCR; TCRdb has only the in-frame clones, and not every one. The table lists some 200,000 clones, around three quarters of them singletons, with under 3% in the top ten. Sequencing used PBMCs. The receptors come from a woman aged 50 to 60 in good health and CMV-seronegative.

This rearrangement joins TRBV2 to TRBJ1-1; D uncertain. The germline V gene has CDR1 SNHLY and CDR2 FYNNEI. Trimming cost V 2 bases and J 5 bases, with 12 bases left between them. The CDR3 runs 14 residues. The CDR3 DNA is TGTGCCAGCAGTGAAAGCCTCCCGGGAACTGAAGCTTTCTTT. Its translation: CASSESLPGTEAFF.

This chain uses TRBV9 with TRBJ1-2, with 8 nucleotides matching TRBD1. Germline CDR1 reads SGDLS; CDR2 reads YYNGEE. The CDR3 sequence is 14 residues long. Losses at the gene ends were 1 base for V and 8 bases for J; bases not matched to a gene: 7. The CDR3: CASSVLDREYGYTF. CDR3 nucleotides: TGTGCCAGCAGCGTACTGGACAGGGAATACGGCTACACCTTC.

This clone came up once. The sample holds other DNA sequences that translate to the same CDR3. The chain combines TRBV28 with TRBJ1-5, with 8 bases lining up with TRBD1. CDR1 and CDR2 from the germline V gene are MDHEN and SYDVKM. V shed 3 bases, J shed 2 bases, and the junction held 0 bases outside the gene matches. The CDR3 is 14 amino acids. CDR3 bases: TGTGCCAGCAGTTTGACAGGGGGCAATCAGCCCCAGCATTTT. This gives the protein CASSLTGGNQPQHF.

The chain has TRBV19 and TRBJ1-1, with 8 positions matching TRBD1. CDR1 and CDR2 (germline): LNHDA, SQIVND (reference sequence). J gave up 2 bases and V 6 bases, and 8 bases lay outside the gene matches. The CDR3 is 15 amino acids. The CDR3 region has the DNA TGTGCCAGTAGGCGACAGGGGTGGGGAAACACTGAAGCTTTCTTT. Translating it yields CASRRQGWGNTEAFF.

The chain links TRBV4-1 to TRBJ2-5, with 7 bases that match TRBD2. J lost 11 bases, V lost 3 bases, and 24 bases had no gene match. The CDR3 covers 18 residues. The germline V gene has CDR1 MGHRA and CDR2 YSYEKL. CDR3 DNA: TGCGCCAGCAGCCAGTTCTTTGGGGTCGCGGGAGACAAGGATGAGCAGTACTTC. It is translated as CASSQFFGVAGDKDEQYF.

This chain links TRBV4-3 with TRBJ2-1, with D unclear. V lost 0 bases, J lost 2 bases, and 11 bases lay in between. This CDR3 region has 16 residues. The V gene's germline CDR1 is LGHNA and CDR2 YSLEER. The chain's CDR3 is CASSQELLPPYNEQFF. The CDR3 DNA sequence: TGCGCCAGCAGCCAAGAGCTATTGCCCCCCTACAATGAGCAGTTCTTC.

This chain links TRBV7-2 with TRBJ1-2; D unresolved. The germline V gene encodes CDR1 SGHTA and CDR2 FQGNSA. The CDR3 is 15 amino acids. Trimming pared 1 base from V and 2 bases from J, leaving 11 bases between. The CDR3 loop reads CASSLGRTTNYGYTF. CDR3 bases: TGTGCCAGCAGCTTAGGGAGGACCACCAACTATGGCTACACCTTC.

Worth noting for this clone: One junction end disagrees with the germline gene, perhaps due to a read error. In DNA form, the CDR3 reads TGTTCCAGCAGCCACGGGGAGGATACGCAGTATTTT. This encodes CSSSHGEDTQYF. The V gene is TRBV7-9, the J gene TRBJ2-3, with a possible D match to TRBD2 (5 bases). The germline CDR1 and CDR2 sequences are SEHNR and FQNEAQ (reference sequence). This CDR3 has 12 residues.

This chain links TRBV6-1 with TRBJ2-1; D perhaps matches TRBD2 (6 bases). The V end was cut by 1 base, the J end by 10 bases, with 11 bases between. This CDR3 spans 13 amino acids. Germline loops: CDR1 MNHNS, CDR2 SASEGT. CDR3 nucleotide sequence: TGTGCCAGCAGTGAAGGCCCGCGGGGCGAGCAGTTCTTC. The encoded protein is CASSEGPRGEQFF.

The chain combines TRBV28 with TRBJ1-2; 7 positions match TRBD1. Trimming took 6 bases from V and 3 from J; bases not matched to a gene: 7. Germline V gives CDR1 MDHEN, CDR2 SYDVKM. The CDR3 runs to 14 residues. CDR3 sequence: CASRTTGLYYGYTF. The DNA for the CDR3 is TGTGCCAGCAGGACGACAGGGTTGTACTATGGCTACACCTTC.

The V gene is TRBV6-6, the J gene TRBJ2-6, with D maybe TRBD2 (6 bases). Germline lookup yields CDR1 MNHNY and CDR2 SVGAGI (reference sequence). The CDR3 is 15 amino acids. V dropped 3 bases and J dropped 2 bases, with 8 bases sitting between them. The CDR3 protein is CASSYGGTGANVLTF. The CDR3 DNA reads as TGTGCCAGCAGTTATGGAGGGACTGGGGCCAACGTCCTGACTTTC.

CDR3 nucleotide sequence: TGTGCCAGCAGTTACGTGGGGCGTCAGTATGAGCAGTTCTTC. It translates to CASSYVGRQYEQFF. This rearrangement joins TRBV6-5 to TRBJ2-1; perhaps TRBD1 as D (5 bases). CDR3 length: 14 residues. V was cut by 2 bases and J by 8 bases, with 13 bases left in between. Germline V gene lookup returns CDR1 MNHEY and CDR2 SVGAGI.

There are a few counts of this clone. V usage is TRBV27 and J usage is TRBJ2-1, with a tentative D call TRBD1 (7 bases). Deletions cut 5 bases from V and 5 bases from J, with 19 bases between. Germline V CDR1 and CDR2: MNHEY, SMNVEV (reference sequence). The CDR3 consists of 16 residues. DNA of the CDR3: TGTGCCAGCAGTATGAGACAGGGAAGGACTAACAATGAGCAGTTCTTC. Protein: CASSMRQGRTNNEQFF.

The chain carries TRBV18 and TRBJ1-1; D may be TRBD1 (5 bases). Germline V lookup: CDR1 KGHSH, CDR2 LQKENI. This CDR3 region has 17 residues. V lost 3 bases, J lost 0 bases, and 17 bases lay in between. CDR3 in DNA: TGTGCCAGCTCACCGCGAGGGAGCGGGGGTTTGAACACTGAAGCTTTCTTT. This codes for CASSPRGSGGLNTEAFF.

The rearrangement joins TRBV7-2 to TRBJ1-2, with D unclear. This CDR3 contains 11 residues. In germline, CDR1 is SGHTA, CDR2 FQGNSA. Trimming shortened V by 5 bases and J by 5 bases, and 6 bases separated the two germline ends. The CDR3 sequence is CASSISYGYTF. As DNA, the CDR3 is TGTGCCAGCAGCATCAGTTATGGCTACACCTTC. The full variable domain, completed using reference TRBV7-2 and TRBJ1-2, is GAGVSQSPSNKVTEKGKDVELRCDPISGHTALYWYRQSLGQGLEFLIYFQGNSAPDKSGLPSDRFSAERTGGSVSTLTIQRTQQEDSAVYLCASSISYGYTFGSGTRLTVV.

The chain uses TRBV4-2 and TRBJ1-5; D may be TRBD1 (6 bases). Germline CDR1 LGHNA, CDR2 YNFKEQ. The ends were cut back, 2 bases at V and 3 bases at J, with 17 bases in the middle. The CDR3 spans 17 residues. CDR3 amino acids: CASSQSRAGENNQPQHF. The CDR3 coding sequence is TGTGCCAGCAGCCAATCTAGGGCAGGGGAAAACAATCAGCCCCAGCATTTT.

The chain employs TRBV7-2 and TRBJ2-1; D gene ambiguous. The germline V and J ends were trimmed by 2 bases and 0 bases, with 14 bases remaining between them. Germline-derived CDR1 and CDR2 are SGHTA and FQGNSA. This CDR3 contains 17 residues. CDR3 sequence reads: CASSLRSAPSSYNEQFF. The CDR3 nucleotides are TGTGCCAGCAGCTTACGTTCCGCCCCGAGCTCCTACAATGAGCAGTTCTTC.

The table lists this clone with a few counts. The rearrangement uses TRBV6-1 and TRBJ1-5; TRBD1 matches 10 bases. The CDR3 consists of 14 residues. V dropped 6 bases and J dropped 5; count of bases not matched to a gene: 4. Germline CDR1 MNHNS, CDR2 SASEGT. This CDR3 is CASSWTGGYQPQHF. The CDR3 DNA reads as TGTGCCAGCAGCTGGACAGGGGGATATCAGCCCCAGCATTTT.

The J gene is TRBJ2-5, the V gene TRBV18; TRBD2 is a possible D gene (5 bases). CDR3 length: 15 amino acids. V lost 1 base to trimming and J lost 1 base, with 10 bases between them. CDR1 is KGHSH and CDR2 is LQKENI in the germline V gene. The CDR3 DNA reads as TGTGCCAGCTCACCACGTGCGGGCCCCCAAGAGACCCAGTACTTC. Encoded protein: CASSPRAGPQETQYF.

This clone has just a few counts. The V gene is TRBV2, the J gene TRBJ2-5, with 8 nucleotides matching TRBD1. With V trimmed by 8 bases and J by 5 bases, 7 bases remained unmatched. This CDR3 comprises 13 residues. CDR1 and CDR2 from the germline V gene are SNHLY and FYNNEI. The CDR3 DNA reads TGTGCCAGCTTTGAGGACAGGGCGGAGACCCAGTACTTC. Amino acid sequence: CASFEDRAETQYF. Filled out from reference TRBV2 and TRBJ2-5, the complete variable domain reads EPEVTQTPSHQVTQMGQEVILRCVPISNHLYFYWYRQILGQKVEFLVSFYNNEISEKSEIFDDQFSVERPDGSNFTLKIRSTKLEDSAMYFCASFEDRAETQYFGPGTRLLVL.

V is TRBV5-1 and J is TRBJ1-3; 7 nucleotides line up with TRBD1. The CDR3 totals 15 residues. J lost 3 bases, V lost 4 bases, and 7 bases had no gene match. Germline V CDR1 and CDR2: SGHRS, YFSETQ. The CDR3 DNA sequence: TGCGCCAGCAGCAAGCCCCGGGACAGTGGAAACACCATATATTTT. Its protein is CASSKPRDSGNTIYF.

The chain combines TRBV9 with TRBJ1-1, with 9 bases lining up with TRBD1. Germline V gives CDR1 SGDLS, CDR2 YYNGEE. The CDR3 totals 16 residues. V lost 0 bases, J lost 7 bases, and 10 bases stayed unmatched. The CDR3 nucleotides read TGTGCCAGCAGCGTAGAACCTACAGGGGGCTGGGGTGAAGCTTTCTTT. The encoded protein is CASSVEPTGGWGEAFF.